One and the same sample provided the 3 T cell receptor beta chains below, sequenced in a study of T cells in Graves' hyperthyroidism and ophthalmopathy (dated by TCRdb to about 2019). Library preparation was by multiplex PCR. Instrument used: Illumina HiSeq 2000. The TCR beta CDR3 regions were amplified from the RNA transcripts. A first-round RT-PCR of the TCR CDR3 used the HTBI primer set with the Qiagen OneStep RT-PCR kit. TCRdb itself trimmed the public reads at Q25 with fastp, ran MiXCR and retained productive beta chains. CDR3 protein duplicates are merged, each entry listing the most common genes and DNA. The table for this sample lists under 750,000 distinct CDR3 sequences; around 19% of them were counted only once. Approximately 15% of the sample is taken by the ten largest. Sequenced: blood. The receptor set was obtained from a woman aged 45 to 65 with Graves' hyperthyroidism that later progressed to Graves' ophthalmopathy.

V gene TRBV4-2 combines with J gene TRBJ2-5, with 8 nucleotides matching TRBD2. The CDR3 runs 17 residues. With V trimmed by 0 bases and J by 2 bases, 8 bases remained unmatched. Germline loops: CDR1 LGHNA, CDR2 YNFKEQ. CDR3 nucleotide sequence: TGTGCCAGCAGCCAAGATCTGGGGGCTAGCGGGCAAGAGACCCAGTACTTC. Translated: CASSQDLGASGQETQYF.

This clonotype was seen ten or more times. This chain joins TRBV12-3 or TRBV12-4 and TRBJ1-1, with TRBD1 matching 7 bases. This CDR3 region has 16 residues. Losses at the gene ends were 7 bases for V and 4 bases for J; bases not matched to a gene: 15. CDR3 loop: CASTLTGTVRSTEAFF. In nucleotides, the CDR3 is TGTGCCAGCACCCTTACCGGGACAGTGAGGAGCACTGAAGCTTTCTTT.

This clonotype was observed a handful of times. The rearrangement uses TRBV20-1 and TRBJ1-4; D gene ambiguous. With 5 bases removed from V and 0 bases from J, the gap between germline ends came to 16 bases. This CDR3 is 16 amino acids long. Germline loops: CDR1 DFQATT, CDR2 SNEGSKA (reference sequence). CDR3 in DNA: TGCAGTGCTCGAGGGCAGAGGGATGCAACTAATGAAAAACTGTTTTTT. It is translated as CSARGQRDATNEKLFF.